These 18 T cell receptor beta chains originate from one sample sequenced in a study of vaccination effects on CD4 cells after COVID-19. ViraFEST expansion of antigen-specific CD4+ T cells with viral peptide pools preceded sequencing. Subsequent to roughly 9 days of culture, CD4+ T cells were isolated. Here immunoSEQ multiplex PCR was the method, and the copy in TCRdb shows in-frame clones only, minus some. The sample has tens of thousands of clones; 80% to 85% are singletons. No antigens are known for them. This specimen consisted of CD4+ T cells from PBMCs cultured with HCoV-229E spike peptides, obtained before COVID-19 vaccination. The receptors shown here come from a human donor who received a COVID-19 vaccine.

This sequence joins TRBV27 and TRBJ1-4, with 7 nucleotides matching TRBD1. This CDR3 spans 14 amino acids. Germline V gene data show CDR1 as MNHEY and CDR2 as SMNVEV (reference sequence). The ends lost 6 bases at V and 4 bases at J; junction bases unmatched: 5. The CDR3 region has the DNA TGTGCCAGCAGCCTGGACAGGATTAATGAAAAACTGTTTTTT. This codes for CASSLDRINEKLFF.

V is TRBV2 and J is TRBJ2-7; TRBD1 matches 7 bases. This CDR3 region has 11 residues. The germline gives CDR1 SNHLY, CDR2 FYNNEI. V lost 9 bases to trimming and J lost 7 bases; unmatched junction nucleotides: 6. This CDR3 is CASGQAGEQYV. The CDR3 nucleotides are TGTGCCAGTGGACAGGCCGGGGAGCAGTACGTC.

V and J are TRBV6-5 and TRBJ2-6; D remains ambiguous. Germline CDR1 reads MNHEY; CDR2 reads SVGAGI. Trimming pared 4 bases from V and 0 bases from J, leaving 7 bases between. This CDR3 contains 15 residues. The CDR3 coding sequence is TGTGCCAGCAGTTCCCCGGGCTCTGGGGCCAACGTCCTGACTTTC. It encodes CASSSPGSGANVLTF.

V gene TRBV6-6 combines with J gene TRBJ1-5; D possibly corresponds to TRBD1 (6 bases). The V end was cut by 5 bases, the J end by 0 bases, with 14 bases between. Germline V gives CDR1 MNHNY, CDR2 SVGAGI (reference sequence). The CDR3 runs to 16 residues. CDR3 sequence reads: CASSTPQGHSNQPQHF. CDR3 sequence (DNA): TGTGCCAGCAGTACGCCTCAGGGACATAGCAATCAGCCCCAGCATTTT.

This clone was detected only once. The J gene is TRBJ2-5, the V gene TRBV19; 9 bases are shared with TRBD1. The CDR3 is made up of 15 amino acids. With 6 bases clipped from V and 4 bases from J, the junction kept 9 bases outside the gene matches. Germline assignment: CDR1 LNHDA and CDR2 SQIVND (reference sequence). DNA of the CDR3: TGTGCCAGTAGCTTCGGACAGGGGATACGAGAGACCCAGTACTTC. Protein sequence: CASSFGQGIRETQYF.

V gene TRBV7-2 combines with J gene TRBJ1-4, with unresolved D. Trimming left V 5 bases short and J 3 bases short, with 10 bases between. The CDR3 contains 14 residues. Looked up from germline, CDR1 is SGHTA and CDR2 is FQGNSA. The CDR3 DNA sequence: TGTGCCAGCAGCCCCGGGAGAGCTAATGAAAAACTGTTTTTT. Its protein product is CASSPGRANEKLFF.

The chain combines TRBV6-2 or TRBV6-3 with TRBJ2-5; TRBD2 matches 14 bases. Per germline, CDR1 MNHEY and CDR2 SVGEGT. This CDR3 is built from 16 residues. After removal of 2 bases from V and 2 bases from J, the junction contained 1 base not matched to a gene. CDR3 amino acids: CASSYGLAGGQETQYF. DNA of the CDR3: TGTGCCAGCAGTTACGGACTAGCGGGGGGACAAGAGACCCAGTACTTC.

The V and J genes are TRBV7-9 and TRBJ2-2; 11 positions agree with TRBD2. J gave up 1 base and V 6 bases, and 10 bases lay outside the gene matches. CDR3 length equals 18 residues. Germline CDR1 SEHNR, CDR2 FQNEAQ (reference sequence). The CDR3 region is CASSRTSGGFWNTGELFF. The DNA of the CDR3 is TGTGCCAGCAGTCGTACTAGCGGGGGATTTTGGAACACCGGGGAGCTGTTTTTT.

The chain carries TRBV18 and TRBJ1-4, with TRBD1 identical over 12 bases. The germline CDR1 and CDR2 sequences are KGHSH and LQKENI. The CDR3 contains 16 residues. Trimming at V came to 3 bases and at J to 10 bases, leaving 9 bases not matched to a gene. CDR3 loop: CASSPGQGATTVKLFF. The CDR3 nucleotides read TGTGCCAGCTCACCGGGACAGGGGGCAACTACTGTAAAACTGTTTTTT.

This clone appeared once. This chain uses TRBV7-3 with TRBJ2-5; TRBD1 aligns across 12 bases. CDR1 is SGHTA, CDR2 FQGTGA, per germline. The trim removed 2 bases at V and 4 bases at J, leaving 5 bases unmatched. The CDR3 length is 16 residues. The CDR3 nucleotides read TGTGCCAGCAGCTTAGTGGGACAGGGGGCAGGAGAGACCCAGTACTTC. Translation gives CASSLVGQGAGETQYF.

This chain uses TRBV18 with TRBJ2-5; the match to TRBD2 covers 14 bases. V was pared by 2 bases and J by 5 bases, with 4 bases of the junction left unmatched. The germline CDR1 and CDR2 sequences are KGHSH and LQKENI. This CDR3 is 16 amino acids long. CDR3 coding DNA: TGTGCCAGCTCACCAACGGGACTAGCGGGGGCGGAGACCCAGTACTTC. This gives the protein CASSPTGLAGAETQYF.

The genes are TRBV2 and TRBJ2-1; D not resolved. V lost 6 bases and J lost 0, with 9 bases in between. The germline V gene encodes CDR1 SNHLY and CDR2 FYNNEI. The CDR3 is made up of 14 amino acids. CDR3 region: CASRDGRSYNEQFF. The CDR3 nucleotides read TGTGCCAGCAGAGACGGACGCTCCTACAATGAGCAGTTCTTC.

This CDR3 reads CARSLRGPNTGELFF. The CDR3 DNA reads TGTGCCAGAAGCTTACGGGGGCCGAACACCGGGGAGCTGTTTTTT. This rearrangement joins TRBV7-5 to TRBJ2-2. TRBV7-5 is termed a pseudogene. The CDR3 has 15 amino acids.

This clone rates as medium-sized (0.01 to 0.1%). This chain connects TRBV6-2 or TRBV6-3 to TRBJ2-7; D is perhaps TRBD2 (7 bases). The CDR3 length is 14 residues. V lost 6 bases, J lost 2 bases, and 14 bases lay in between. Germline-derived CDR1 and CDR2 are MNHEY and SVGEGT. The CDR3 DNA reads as TGTGCCAGCAGCCCCGTGCGGGGGCCCTACGAGCAGTACGTC. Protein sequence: CASSPVRGPYEQYV.

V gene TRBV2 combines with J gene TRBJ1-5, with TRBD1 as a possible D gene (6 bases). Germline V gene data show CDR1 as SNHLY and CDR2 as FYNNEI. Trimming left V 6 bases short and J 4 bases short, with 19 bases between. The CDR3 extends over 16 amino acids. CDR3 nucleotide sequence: TGTGCCAGCAGCGTCGAGGGCGTGGGGGCGAATCAGCCCCAGCATTTT. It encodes CASSVEGVGANQPQHF.

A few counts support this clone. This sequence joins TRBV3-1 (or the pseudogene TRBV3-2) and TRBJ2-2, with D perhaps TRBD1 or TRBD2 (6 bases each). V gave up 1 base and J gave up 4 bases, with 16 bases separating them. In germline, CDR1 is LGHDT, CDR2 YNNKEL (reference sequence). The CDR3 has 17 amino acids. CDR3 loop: CASSQGSPGAGTGELFF. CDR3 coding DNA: TGTGCCAGCAGCCAAGGAAGTCCGGGGGCGGGCACCGGGGAGCTGTTTTTT.

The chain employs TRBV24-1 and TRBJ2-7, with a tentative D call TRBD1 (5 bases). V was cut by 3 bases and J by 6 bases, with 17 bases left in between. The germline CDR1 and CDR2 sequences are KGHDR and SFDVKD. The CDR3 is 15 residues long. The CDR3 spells CATSDPRGPRGEQYV. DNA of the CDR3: TGTGCCACCAGTGATCCCAGAGGTCCTAGGGGCGAGCAGTACGTC.

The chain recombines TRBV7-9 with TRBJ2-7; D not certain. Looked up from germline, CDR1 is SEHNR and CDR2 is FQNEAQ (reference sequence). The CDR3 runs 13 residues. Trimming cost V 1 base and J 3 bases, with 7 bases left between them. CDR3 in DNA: TGTGCCAGCAGCTTAGAAACTCGCTACGAGCAGTACGTC. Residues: CASSLETRYEQYV.